This TCR beta chain stems from a study of blood T cell repertoires in COVID-19. Background on the study: Collection of acute and convalescent COVID-19 samples took place in the United States, Italy and Spain. T cells, B-cell-depleted T cells, or PBMCs supplied cDNA or gDNA.

Original processing methods: Counts of nucleated cells, estimated from reference gene primer amplification, were obtained. TCRdb's copy holds only in-frame clones and misses some; the assay was immunoSEQ multiplex PCR. The V and J calls and clone size were taken over from that table, and D and trimming were inferred from the DNA. The table has more than 110,000 clones, more than 80% seen once. This CDR3 is built from 15 residues. Germline assignment: CDR1 SEHNR and CDR2 FQNEAQ (reference sequence). Trimming stripped 2 bases from V and 4 bases from J, with 14 bases between. Input material: peripheral blood. The chain links TRBV7-9 to TRBJ1-1; D gene uncertain. The source is a woman older than 75 with acute or convalescent COVID-19. CDR3 nucleotides: TGTGCCAGCAGCTTATATGCGGGCCTAGGCACTGAAGCTTTCTTT. Residues: CASSLYAGLGTEAFF.